This T cell receptor beta chain was documented in a study of blood T cell repertoires in COVID-19. About the study: Samples of COVID-19 (acute and convalescent) were obtained from the United States, Italy and Spain. T cells, B-cell-depleted T cells, or PBMCs provided the cDNA or gDNA that served as material.

V lost 5 bases, J lost 12 bases, and 14 bases lay in between. This CDR3 contains 12 residues. Repertoires were generated with immunoSEQ multiplex PCR, while TCRdb's copy carries only in-frame clones and drops some. The data show hundreds of thousands of clones, 88% seen once. This clonotype was sampled from a man older than 75 with acute or convalescent COVID-19. This rearrangement joins TRBV12-3 or TRBV12-4 to TRBJ2-1; perhaps TRBD2 as D (6 bases). What was sequenced was peripheral blood. CDR3 region: CASSGDSSWQFF. The CDR3 bases are TGTGCCAGCAGTGGGGACTCTTCGTGGCAGTTCTTC.